Each of the 5 T cell receptor beta chains below was sequenced from the same sample in a study of naive and memory T cell subsets. An equimolar mix of two oligonucleotides served as the beta constant-region primer for TRBC1 and TRBC2. Four rounds of PCR amplified the ligated cDNA using nested alpha and beta constant-region primers plus SP2. MiXCR, applied by TCRdb to the UMI-ligation and nested PCR reads, yields one record per CDR3 protein. The sample has 95,000 to 150,000 distinct CDR3 sequences, 35% to 40% seen once. The sequenced sample consisted of central memory CD4+ T cells from blood. These receptors all stem from a human donor in good health.

Only a few counts were recorded for this clonotype. The chain combines TRBV29-1 with TRBJ2-5; D is unresolved. The germline V gene has CDR1 SQVTM and CDR2 ANQGSEA. Trimming removed 3 bases at V and 3 bases at J, with 8 bases between. This CDR3 region has 12 residues. The CDR3 loop is CSVDPQKETQYF. The DNA of the CDR3 is TGCAGCGTTGACCCCCAGAAAGAGACCCAGTACTTC. The full variable domain, rest sourced from reference TRBV29-1 and TRBJ2-5, is SAVISQKPSRDICQRGTSLTIQCQVDSQVTMMFWYRQQPGQSLTLIATANQGSEATYESGFVIDKFPISRPNLTFSTLTVSNMSPEDSSIYLCSVDPQKETQYFGPGTRLLVL.

This clonotype was detected a few times. V gene TRBV6-6 combines with J gene TRBJ1-2; D remains ambiguous. V lost 8 bases to trimming and J lost 3 bases, with 7 bases between them. CDR1 and CDR2 from the germline V gene are MNHNY and SVGAGI (reference sequence). The CDR3 has 11 amino acids. CDR3 sequence reads: CASLKDYGYTF. CDR3 bases: TGTGCCAGCCTCAAGGACTATGGCTACACCTTC.

This clonotype was detected only a few times. The chain couples TRBV3-1 to TRBJ2-2; tentative D call: TRBD1 (6 bases). Germline V gene data show CDR1 as LGHDT and CDR2 as YNNKEL (reference sequence). V was pared by 0 bases and J by 3 bases, with 20 bases between. The CDR3 length is 19 residues. The CDR3 DNA is TGTGCCAGCAGCCAAGATAACAGGGTGGCGGTTGGGGACACCGGGGAGCTGTTTTTT. Protein: CASSQDNRVAVGDTGELFF.

Notes on this clonotype: At one boundary the junction diverges from the germline segment, which might be a read error. The chain joins TRBV6-1 to TRBJ2-7; 11 positions match TRBD1. This CDR3 is 14 amino acids long. Germline CDR1 and CDR2: MNHNS and SASEGT. CDR3 DNA: TGTGCCAGCAGTGAAGGGACAGGGGGCCTGCGGGAGAGATTC. It encodes CASSEGTGGLRERF.

This chain uses TRBV4-2 with TRBJ1-2; D is perhaps TRBD1 (5 bases). Germline V lookup: CDR1 LGHNA, CDR2 YNFKEQ. The CDR3 has 14 residues. Deletions cut 2 bases from V and 8 bases from J, with 15 bases between. The CDR3 sequence: CASSQQDNGGGYTF. The CDR3 DNA follows: TGTGCCAGCAGCCAACAGGACAACGGCGGGGGCTACACCTTC.